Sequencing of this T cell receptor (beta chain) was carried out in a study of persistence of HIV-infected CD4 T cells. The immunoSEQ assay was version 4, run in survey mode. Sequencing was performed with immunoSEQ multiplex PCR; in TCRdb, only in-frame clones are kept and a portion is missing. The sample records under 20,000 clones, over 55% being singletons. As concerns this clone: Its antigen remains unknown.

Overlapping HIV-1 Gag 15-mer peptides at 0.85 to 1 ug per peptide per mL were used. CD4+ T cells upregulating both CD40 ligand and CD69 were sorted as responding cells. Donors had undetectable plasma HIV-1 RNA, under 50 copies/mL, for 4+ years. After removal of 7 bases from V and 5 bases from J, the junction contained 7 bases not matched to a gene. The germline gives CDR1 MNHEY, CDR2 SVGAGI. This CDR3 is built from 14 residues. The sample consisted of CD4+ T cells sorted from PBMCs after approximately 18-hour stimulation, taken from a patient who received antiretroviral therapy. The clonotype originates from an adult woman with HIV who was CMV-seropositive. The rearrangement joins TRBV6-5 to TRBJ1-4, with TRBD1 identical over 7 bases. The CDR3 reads CASKLQGHNEKLFF. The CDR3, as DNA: TGTGCCAGCAAATTACAGGGGCACAATGAAAAACTGTTTTTT.